The sequence of this T cell receptor beta chain was determined in a study of blood T cell repertoires in COVID-19. This clone came up once. The protocol was immunoSEQ multiplex PCR, while the TCRdb copy is restricted to in-frame clones and leaves out a portion. The sample has about 110,000 clones; 80% to 90% are singletons. The sequenced material came from peripheral blood. The TCR originated in a woman in her fifties or sixties with active or convalescent COVID-19.

The CDR3 is CASSWTGQGYRSSGNTIYF. The CDR3 DNA reads TGTGCCAGCAGCTGGACGGGACAGGGATACCGAAGCTCTGGAAACACCATATATTTT. The chain combines TRBV11-2 with TRBJ1-3, with TRBD1 identical over 9 bases. The CDR3 runs to 19 residues. CDR1 is SGHAT and CDR2 is FQNNGV in the germline V gene. The V gene end was trimmed by 4 bases and the J gene end by 0 bases; junction bases not matched to a gene: 13.